The 20 T cell receptor beta chains presented below share a single source sample, sequenced in a study of CD8+ T cells in alopecia areata. Following extraction, RNA underwent reverse transcription to cDNA, which served as the sequencing template. The table came from immunoSEQ multiplex PCR; TCRdb's copy has only in-frame clones and leaves some out. The repertoire has approximately 280,000 clones, roughly 50% of them found once; the top ten carry 1.8%. Treatment described: oral pan-JAK inhibitor, 5-10 mg twice daily. The source was CD4+ T cells sorted from blood, collected at week 24, from a patient treated with tofacitinib. All receptors derive from a human donor with alopecia areata.

The chain employs TRBV5-1 and TRBJ2-1, with a tentative D call TRBD2 (6 bases). V shed 1 base and J shed 8 bases, with 10 bases lying between them. The germline V gene has CDR1 SGHRS and CDR2 YFSETQ. The CDR3 is 13 amino acids. CDR3 coding DNA: TGCGCCAGCAGCTTGATCGTAGCGGATGAGCAGTTCTTC. Translated, it gives CASSLIVADEQFF.

This CDR3 is CASSQERGAGANVLTF. The CDR3, as DNA: TGCGCCAGCAGCCAAGAACGGGGGGCTGGGGCCAACGTCCTGACTTTC. The gene calls are TRBV4-1 and TRBJ2-6; 7 nucleotides align to TRBD2. The CDR3 totals 16 residues. Germline loops: CDR1 MGHRA, CDR2 YSYEKL. V shed 0 bases and J 2 bases; nucleotides not matched to a gene: 1.

This clone came up a few times. The V and J genes are TRBV10-3 and TRBJ1-1; TRBD1 is a possible D gene (5 bases). Germline loops: CDR1 ENHRY, CDR2 SYGVKD. V dropped 2 bases and J dropped 1 base, with 8 bases sitting between them. The CDR3 contains 14 residues. CDR3 coding DNA: TGTGCCATCAGTGAGCAGGGAACGAACACTGAAGCTTTCTTT. Residues: CAISEQGTNTEAFF.

This clone was counted between two and nine times. V is TRBV7-9 and J is TRBJ1-6; no reliable D call. The CDR3 consists of 15 residues. Trimming left V 5 bases short and J 13 bases short, with 21 bases between. The germline V gene encodes CDR1 SEHNR and CDR2 FQNEAQ (reference sequence). DNA for the CDR3: TGTGCCAGCAGCAACAACCGTGGCCCTGGTTCCCCCCTCCACTTT. It yields the protein CASSNNRGPGSPLHF.

A few counts support this clone. The chain is built from TRBV15 and TRBJ1-6, with 7 bases matching TRBD1. V shed 0 bases, J shed 10 bases, and the junction held 9 bases outside the gene matches. Germline CDR1 and CDR2: LNHNV and YYDKDF (reference sequence). This CDR3 is built from 16 residues. CDR3 in DNA: TGTGCCACCAGCAGAGATGGCCGGGCAGGGGGATCACCCCTCCACTTT. It translates to CATSRDGRAGGSPLHF.

This clone has more than one count but fewer than ten. The CDR3 nucleotides are TGTGCCTGGACCCCACAGGGGGCACGCAATCAGCCCCAGCATTTT. This encodes CAWTPQGARNQPQHF. The rearrangement joins TRBV30 to TRBJ1-5, with TRBD1 identical over 9 bases. J was trimmed by 2 bases and V by 4 bases; bases with no gene match: 6. There are 15 residues in the CDR3. Looked up from germline, CDR1 is GTSNPN and CDR2 is SVGIG (reference sequence).

The chain is built from TRBV23-1 and TRBJ2-7; a weak D match, TRBD1 (5 bases). TRBV23-1 is assigned to the ORF class and has an uncertain function. The length of the CDR3 is 13 residues. The V end was cut by 11 bases, the J end by 1 base, with 15 bases between. The CDR3 DNA reads TGCGCCTCCCGAGCAGGGATTTCCTACGAGCAGTACTTC. Translation gives CASRAGISYEQYF.

J is TRBJ2-2 and V is TRBV6-5; 7 bases match TRBD1. J was trimmed by 6 bases and V by 7 bases; bases with no gene match: 5. Germline V gives CDR1 MNHEY, CDR2 SVGAGI. This CDR3 has 13 residues. The CDR3 loop is CASNRGLAGELFF. The CDR3 nucleotides are TGTGCCAGCAACAGGGGTCTAGCCGGGGAGCTGTTTTTT.

The chain couples TRBV30 to TRBJ2-7, with a possible D match to TRBD1 (6 bases). Trimming shortened V by 8 bases and J by 6 bases, and 14 bases separated the two germline ends. The CDR3 has 11 amino acids. Germline values: CDR1 GTSNPN, CDR2 SVGIG (reference sequence). The CDR3 protein is CAGNRGSEQYF. The CDR3 DNA reads TGTGCCGGGAATAGGGGGTCCGAGCAGTACTTC.

The gene calls are TRBV6-1 and TRBJ2-3; possibly TRBD1 for D (5 bases). Trimming pared 6 bases from V and 3 bases from J, leaving 10 bases between. Germline V CDR1 and CDR2: MNHNS, SASEGT. CDR3 length: 13 residues. CDR3 in amino acids: CASSIQGTDTQYF. The CDR3 DNA sequence: TGTGCCAGCAGCATCCAGGGAACAGATACGCAGTATTTT.

This clone has more than one count but fewer than ten. The chain is built from TRBV6-5 and TRBJ2-7; D possibly matches TRBD1 or TRBD2 (5 bases each). V was clipped by 6 bases and J by 3 bases, with 9 bases between them. Germline CDR1 reads MNHEY; CDR2 reads SVGAGI. The CDR3 is 12 residues long. In nucleotides, the CDR3 is TGTGCCAGCAGGAGGGGAGACTACGAGCAGTACTTC. Translating it yields CASRRGDYEQYF.

This clone was seen more than once but under ten times. This chain links TRBV7-9 with TRBJ1-1; D may be TRBD1 (5 bases). Between the trimmed V and J ends, which lost 6 bases and 8 bases, there was a span of 13 bases. The CDR3 runs 12 residues. Germline loops: CDR1 SEHNR, CDR2 FQNEAQ (reference sequence). The CDR3 reads CASSLAEGEAFF. For the CDR3, the DNA is TGTGCCAGCAGTCTCGCTGAGGGGGAAGCTTTCTTT.

The chain carries TRBV11-2 and TRBJ1-2; a possible D gene is TRBD1 (5 bases). Per germline, CDR1 SGHAT and CDR2 FQNNGV. This CDR3 region has 13 residues. Trimming left V 5 bases short and J 2 bases short, with 9 bases between. The CDR3 loop reads CASSPGGNYGYTF. The CDR3, as DNA: TGTGCCAGCAGCCCGGGGGGGAACTATGGCTACACCTTC.

This clone was seen a few times. V and J are TRBV6-5 and TRBJ1-1; tentatively, D is TRBD1 (6 bases). The CDR3 consists of 15 residues. Trimming stripped 8 bases from V and 3 bases from J, with 19 bases between. In germline, CDR1 is MNHEY, CDR2 SVGAGI. The CDR3: CASLPGGRLYTEAFF. CDR3 bases: TGTGCCAGCCTTCCGGGGGGCAGGTTGTACACTGAAGCTTTCTTT.

The chain has TRBV2 and TRBJ1-4; 7 bases line up with TRBD1. The CDR3 is 14 residues long. Germline-derived CDR1 and CDR2 are SNHLY and FYNNEI. V dropped 7 bases and J dropped 4; count of bases not matched to a gene: 6. The CDR3 loop is CASNLQGINEKLFF. The CDR3 DNA reads as TGTGCCAGCAACCTACAGGGGATTAATGAAAAACTGTTTTTT.

This clone occurred a few times. The rearrangement links TRBV29-1 to TRBJ2-3; 8 bases line up with TRBD2. V shed 2 bases and J 8 bases; nucleotides not matched to a gene: 6. Germline values: CDR1 SQVTM, CDR2 ANQGSEA. CDR3 length: 13 amino acids. DNA of the CDR3: TGCAGCGTTGAACGGGGGGGTTCACCTACGCAGTATTTT. Translation gives CSVERGGSPTQYF.

The chain has TRBV7-2 and TRBJ2-7, with 7 nucleotides matching TRBD1. The J segment lost 2 bases and the V segment lost 1 base, leaving 2 bases of the junction unmatched. The length of the CDR3 is 14 residues. Germline lookup yields CDR1 SGHTA and CDR2 FQGNSA. The DNA of the CDR3 is TGTGCCAGCAGCTTAGGGGACAGAACCTACGAGCAGTACTTC. Its translation is CASSLGDRTYEQYF.

The chain recombines TRBV30 with TRBJ1-5; no clear D. Trimming pared 2 bases from V and 4 bases from J, leaving 9 bases between. The germline CDR1 and CDR2 sequences are GTSNPN and SVGIG (reference sequence). This CDR3 comprises 13 residues. CDR3 loop: CAWSNTVNQPQHF. The CDR3, as DNA: TGTGCCTGGAGTAACACAGTAAATCAGCCCCAGCATTTT. The complete variable domain, with remaining parts taken from reference TRBV30 and TRBJ1-5, reads SQTIHQWPATLVQPVGSPLSLECTVEGTSNPNLYWYRQAAGRGLQLLFYSVGIGQISSEVPQNLSASRPQDRQFILSSKKLLLSDSGFYLCAWSNTVNQPQHFGDGTRLSIL.

This sequence joins TRBV2 and TRBJ2-1; 8 nucleotides line up with TRBD2. CDR3 length: 15 residues. Germline V lookup: CDR1 SNHLY, CDR2 FYNNEI. V shed 1 base and J 7 bases; nucleotides not matched to a gene: 6. The CDR3 sequence is CASSEEVAGRNEQFF. The CDR3 DNA follows: TGTGCCAGCAGTGAAGAGGTAGCGGGGCGTAATGAGCAGTTCTTC.

This clone came up a few times. This sequence joins TRBV25-1 and TRBJ1-5; weak D call: TRBD1 (5 bases). V gave up 3 bases and J gave up 3 bases, with 15 bases separating them. This CDR3 is built from 16 residues. In germline, CDR1 is MGHDK, CDR2 SYGVNS. The CDR3 region is CASSDRRAGTNQPQHF. The DNA for the CDR3 is TGTGCCAGCAGTGACCGCAGGGCAGGGACCAATCAGCCCCAGCATTTT.